This T cell receptor (beta chain) was recorded in a study of immune characterization of retroperitoneal liposarcoma. TCRdb re-called the PCR reads through MiXCR, storing one row per CDR3 protein. The repertoire holds about 7,600 distinct CDR3 sequences, with roughly 39% as singletons. The sample consisted of tumor tissue. The TCR sequence derives from a male donor with retroperitoneal liposarcoma.

The CDR3 here is CASSDVWGPQSKQFF. CDR3 sequence (DNA): TGTGCCAGCAGTGACGTTTGGGGGCCCCAATCTAAGCAGTTCTTC. This sequence joins TRBV6-4 and TRBJ2-1; possible D gene TRBD1, 6 bases. Per germline, CDR1 MRHNA and CDR2 SNTAGT. V was clipped by 2 bases and J by 11 bases, with 19 bases between them. The CDR3 contains 15 residues.